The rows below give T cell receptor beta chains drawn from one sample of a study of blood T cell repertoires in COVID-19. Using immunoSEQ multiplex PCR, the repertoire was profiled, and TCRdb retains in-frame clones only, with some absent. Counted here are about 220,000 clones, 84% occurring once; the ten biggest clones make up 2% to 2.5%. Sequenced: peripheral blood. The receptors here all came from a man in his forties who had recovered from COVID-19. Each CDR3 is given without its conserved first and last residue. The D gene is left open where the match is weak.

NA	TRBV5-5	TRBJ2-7	ASSLDINYEQY
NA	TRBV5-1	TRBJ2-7	ASSLASYYEQY
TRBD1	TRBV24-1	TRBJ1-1	ATTYEGTGGSRTEAF
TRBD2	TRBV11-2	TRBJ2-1	ASTRRGGLAGVNEQF
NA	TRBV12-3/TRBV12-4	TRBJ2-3	ASSFGTDTQY
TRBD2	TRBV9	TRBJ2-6	ASSAPSGGLSGANVLT
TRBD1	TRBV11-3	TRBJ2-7	ASSLASPTGLEQY
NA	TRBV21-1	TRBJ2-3	ASSNSGQRPGEDTQY
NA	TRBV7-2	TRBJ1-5	ASSFLYSNQPQH
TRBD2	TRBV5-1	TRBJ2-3	ASSLGLAGGDTQY
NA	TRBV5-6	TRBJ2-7	ASSPQLLQGQDSYEQY
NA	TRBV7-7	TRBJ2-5	ASSSRDTEGETQY
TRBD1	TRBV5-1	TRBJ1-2	ASSLSVGTGTNYGYT
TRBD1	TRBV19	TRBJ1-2	ASRNTGTVIGYSYT
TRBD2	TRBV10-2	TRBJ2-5	ASGTSGGKETQY
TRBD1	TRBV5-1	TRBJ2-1	ASSDTGTGWYNEQF